The present entry profiles one TCR beta chain with its context. As yet, its antigen is unknown. Losses at the gene ends were 6 bases for V and 5 bases for J; bases not matched to a gene: 14. This CDR3 region has 15 residues. The germline V gene has CDR1 SGHRS and CDR2 YFSETQ. TCRdb re-analysed the 5' RACE reads in MiXCR, keeping a single row per CDR3 protein. Here the sample spans around 110,000 distinct CDR3 sequences, 9.5% to 15% being singletons. This sample was taken from a study of T-cell memory formation after mild COVID-19. Study-wide context: Among the donors, TCR clusters were largely specific to each donor. Overall study findings and caveats: Contracting clones from day 15 to 85 showed balanced CD4/CD8; later expanders favored CD4+. Among contracting clones, CD4+ were mainly CM/EM and CD8+ enriched in EMRA.

The chain recombines TRBV5-1 with TRBJ2-7; 7 positions agree with TRBD2. The material sequenced was PBMCs or a T cell subset sorted from them (not recorded which). The sequence was collected from an adult woman who had mild COVID-19 (a few samples of this study predate the infection). Cell type and time point are not known. The CDR3 protein is CASKDRRGSMNEQYF. For the CDR3, the DNA is TGCGCCAGCAAGGATAGGCGGGGGTCCATGAACGAGCAGTACTTC. Supplemented by reference TRBV5-1 and TRBJ2-7, the full variable domain reads KAGVTQTPRYLIKTRGQQVTLSCSPISGHRSVSWYQQTPGQGLQFLFEYFSETQRNKGNFPGRFSGRQFSNSRSEMNVSTLELGDSALYLCASKDRRGSMNEQYFGPGTRLTVT.